One and the same sample provided the 7 T cell receptor beta chains below, sequenced in a study of T cells in Graves' hyperthyroidism and ophthalmopathy. RNA transcripts served as the template for amplifying TCR beta CDR3 regions. TCR CDR3 regions were first amplified by RT-PCR with HTBI primers. TCRdb redid the calling of the multiplex PCR reads with MiXCR, one entry per CDR3 protein. The data contain some 570,000 distinct CDR3 sequences, roughly 18% of them singletons. The sample taken for sequencing was blood. These receptors were collected from a young woman with Graves' ophthalmopathy.

This clonotype was found many times. The chain combines TRBV4-2 with TRBJ2-5; a weak D match, TRBD1 (6 bases). The CDR3 has 14 residues. The V end lost 0 bases, the J end lost 3 bases, and 8 bases lay between the germline ends. In germline, CDR1 is LGHNA, CDR2 YNFKEQ. The CDR3 loop reads CASSQEGHEETQYF. DNA of the CDR3: TGTGCCAGCAGCCAAGAGGGACACGAAGAGACCCAGTACTTC.

This clonotype has a count of ten or more. The genes are TRBV28 and TRBJ2-5, with 7 bases identical to TRBD1. CDR1 is MDHEN, CDR2 SYDVKM, per germline. The CDR3 spans 16 residues. The junction had 12 bases not matched to a gene; V was cut back by 2 bases and J by 6 bases. CDR3 residues: CASSLVALGGLQTQYF. Written as DNA, the CDR3 is TGTGCCAGCAGTTTAGTTGCCCTAGGGGGCTTGCAGACCCAGTACTTC.

The gene calls are TRBV27 and TRBJ2-6; D is perhaps TRBD1 or TRBD2 (6 bases each). This CDR3 has 18 amino acids. Per the germline V gene, CDR1 is MNHEY and CDR2 is SMNVEV (reference sequence). Trimming cost V 1 base and J 0 bases, with 13 bases left between them. The CDR3 coding sequence is TGTGCCAGCAGTTTATGGCGGGGACAACTCTCTGGGGCCAACGTCCTGACTTTC. Translating it yields CASSLWRGQLSGANVLTF.

This clonotype was detected only a few times. The chain combines TRBV19 with TRBJ1-1; possible D gene TRBD1, 5 bases. The CDR3 has 13 residues. CDR1 and CDR2 from the germline V gene are LNHDA and SQIVND (reference sequence). Trimming stripped 6 bases from V and 4 bases from J, with 12 bases between. CDR3 in amino acids: CASRGWGSTEAFF. The CDR3 DNA sequence: TGTGCCAGTAGAGGATGGGGGAGCACTGAAGCTTTCTTT.

The chain carries TRBV15 and TRBJ1-6; the D is unclear. This CDR3 region has 15 residues. Germline V CDR1 and CDR2: LNHNV, YYDKDF (reference sequence). The germline V and J ends were trimmed by 0 bases and 3 bases, with 6 bases remaining between them. The CDR3 nucleotides read TGTGCCACCAGCAGAGAGAGGGACTATAATTCACCCCTCCACTTT. This encodes CATSRERDYNSPLHF.

The gene calls are TRBV7-9 and TRBJ2-7; D ambiguous. The CDR3 covers 13 residues. Trimming pared 1 base from V and 5 bases from J, leaving 9 bases between. Germline lookup yields CDR1 SEHNR and CDR2 FQNEAQ (reference sequence). CDR3 coding DNA: TGTGCCAGCAGCTTAGTAGACGGAGACGAGCAGTACTTC. Its protein product is CASSLVDGDEQYF.

This clonotype has just a few counts. The genes are TRBV27 and TRBJ1-4; TRBD1 agrees at 8 bases. CDR1 and CDR2 (germline): MNHEY, SMNVEV (reference sequence). The trim removed 6 bases at V and 4 bases at J, leaving 7 bases unmatched. This CDR3 is 15 amino acids long. CDR3 residues: CASRDLGQGNEKLFF. CDR3 in DNA: TGTGCCAGCAGGGACCTCGGACAGGGTAATGAAAAACTGTTTTTT.